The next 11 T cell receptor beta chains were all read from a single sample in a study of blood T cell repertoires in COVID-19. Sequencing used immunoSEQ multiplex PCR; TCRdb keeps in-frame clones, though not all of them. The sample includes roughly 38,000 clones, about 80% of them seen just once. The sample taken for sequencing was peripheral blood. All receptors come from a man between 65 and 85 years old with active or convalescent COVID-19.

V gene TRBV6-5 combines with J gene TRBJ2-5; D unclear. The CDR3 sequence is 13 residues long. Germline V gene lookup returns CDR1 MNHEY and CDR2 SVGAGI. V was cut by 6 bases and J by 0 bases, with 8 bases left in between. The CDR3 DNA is TGTGCCAGCAGGAGAACCTACCAAGAGACCCAGTACTTC. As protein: CASRRTYQETQYF.

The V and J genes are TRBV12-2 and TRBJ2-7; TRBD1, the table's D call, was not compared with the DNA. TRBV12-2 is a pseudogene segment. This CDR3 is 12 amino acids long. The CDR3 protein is CASGNRGKEQYF. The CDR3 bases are TGTGCAAGTGGGAACAGGGGAAAAGAGCAGTACTTC.

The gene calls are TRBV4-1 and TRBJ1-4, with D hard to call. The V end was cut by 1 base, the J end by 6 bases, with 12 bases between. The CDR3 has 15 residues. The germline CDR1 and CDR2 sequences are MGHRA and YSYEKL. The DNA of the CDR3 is TGCGCCAGCAGCCAAGCTGGGTCGGGGTATGAAAAACTGTTTTTT. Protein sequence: CASSQAGSGYEKLFF.

For the CDR3, the DNA is TGTGCCAGCAAACCCGGGACACCCACCGGGGAGCTGTTTTTT. It codes for CASKPGTPTGELFF. V and J are TRBV2 and TRBJ2-2, with D maybe TRBD1 (6 bases). Looked up from germline, CDR1 is SNHLY and CDR2 is FYNNEI. The CDR3 covers 14 residues. Trimming shortened V by 7 bases and J by 4 bases, and 13 bases separated the two germline ends. The full variable domain, in which reference TRBV2 and TRBJ2-2 provide the parts outside the CDR3, is EPEVTQTPSHQVTQMGQEVILRCVPISNHLYFYWYRQILGQKVEFLVSFYNNEISEKSEIFDDQFSVERPDGSNFTLKIRSTKLEDSAMYFCASKPGTPTGELFFGEGSRLTVL.

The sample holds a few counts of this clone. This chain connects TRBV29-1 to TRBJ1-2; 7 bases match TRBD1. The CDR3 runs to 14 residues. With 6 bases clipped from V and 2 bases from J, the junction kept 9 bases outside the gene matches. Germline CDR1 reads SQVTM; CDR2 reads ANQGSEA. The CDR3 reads CSVARDRENYGYTF. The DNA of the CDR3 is TGCAGCGTAGCCCGCGACAGGGAAAACTATGGCTACACCTTC.

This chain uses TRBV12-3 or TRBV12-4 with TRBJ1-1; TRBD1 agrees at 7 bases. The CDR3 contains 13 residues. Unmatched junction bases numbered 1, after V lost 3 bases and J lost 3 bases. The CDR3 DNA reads TGTGCCAGCAGTTTTGGGACAGACACTGAAGCTTTCTTT. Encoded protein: CASSFGTDTEAFF.

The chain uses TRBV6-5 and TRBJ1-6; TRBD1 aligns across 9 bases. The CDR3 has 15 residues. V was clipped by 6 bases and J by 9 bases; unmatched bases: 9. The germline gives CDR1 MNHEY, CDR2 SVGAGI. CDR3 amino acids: CASSWDRVESSPLHF. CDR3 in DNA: TGTGCCAGCAGCTGGGACAGGGTAGAATCTTCACCCCTCCACTTT.

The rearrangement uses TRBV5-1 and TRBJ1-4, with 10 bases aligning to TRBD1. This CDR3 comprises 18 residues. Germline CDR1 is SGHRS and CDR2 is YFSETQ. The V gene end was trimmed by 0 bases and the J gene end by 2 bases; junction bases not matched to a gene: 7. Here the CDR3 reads CASSLGRWTGGTNEKLFF. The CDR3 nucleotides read TGCGCCAGCAGCTTGGGGCGATGGACAGGGGGGACTAATGAAAAACTGTTTTTT.

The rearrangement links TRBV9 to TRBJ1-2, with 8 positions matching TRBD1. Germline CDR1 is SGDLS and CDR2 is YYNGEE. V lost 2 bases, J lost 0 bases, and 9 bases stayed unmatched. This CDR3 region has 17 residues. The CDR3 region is CASSVLPTGGANYGYTF. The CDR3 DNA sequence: TGTGCCAGCAGCGTTTTACCTACAGGGGGAGCTAACTATGGCTACACCTTC.

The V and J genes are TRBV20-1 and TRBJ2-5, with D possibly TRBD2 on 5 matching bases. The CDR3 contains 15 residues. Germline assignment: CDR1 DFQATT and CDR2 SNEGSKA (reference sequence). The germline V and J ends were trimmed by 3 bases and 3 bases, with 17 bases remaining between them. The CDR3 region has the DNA TGCAGTGCTAGTAAGACTAAGGGTCGTGAAGAGACCCAGTACTTC. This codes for CSASKTKGREETQYF.

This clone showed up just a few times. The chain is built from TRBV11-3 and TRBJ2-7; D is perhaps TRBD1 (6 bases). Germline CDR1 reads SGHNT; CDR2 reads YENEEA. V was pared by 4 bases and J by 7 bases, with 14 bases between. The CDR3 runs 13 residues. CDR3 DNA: TGTGCCAGCAGCTCGCGACAGGTGGATGAGCAGTACTTC. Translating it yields CASSSRQVDEQYF.